The 30 T cell receptor beta chains below all came from one sample that was sequenced in a study of blood T cell repertoires in COVID-19 (dated by TCRdb to about 2020). The library was produced with the immunoSEQ multiplex PCR assay. In its TCRdb copy, this immuneACCESS table keeps in-frame sequences only and misses some clones. Where compared with another copy, unresolved V genes explain less than half of these, and the others have no known cause. This sample gives approximately 45,000 clones in total; approximately 83% of them show up just once. Of the sample, 2.5% to 3% falls within the top ten clones. The sequenced material came from peripheral blood. Source of these receptors: a woman of 80 years or more with acute or convalescent COVID-19.

The chain carries TRBV7-9 and TRBJ2-2; D uncertain. V lost 5 bases, J lost 5 bases, and 3 bases lay in between. In germline, CDR1 is SEHNR, CDR2 FQNEAQ (reference sequence). This CDR3 has 11 amino acids. CDR3 in amino acids: CASSPTGELFF. The DNA for the CDR3 is TGTGCCAGCAGCCCGACCGGGGAGCTGTTTTTT. Combining the CDR3 with reference TRBV7-9 and TRBJ2-2 gives the whole variable domain DTGVSQNPRHKITKRGQNVTFRCDPISEHNRLYWYRQTLGQGPEFLTYFQNEAQLEKSRLLSDRFSAERPKGSFSTLEIQRTEQGDSAMYLCASSPTGELFFGEGSRLTVL.

The V call is TRBV2, the J call TRBJ2-1, with a weak D call TRBD1 (6 bases). CDR1 SNHLY and CDR2 FYNNEI come from the germline V gene. This CDR3 region has 12 residues. V lost 2 bases, J lost 14 bases, and 13 bases lay in between. DNA for the CDR3: TGTGCCAGCAGTGAAAAGCGAGGGGGTGAGTTCTTC. This sequence encodes CASSEKRGGEFF.

The V gene is TRBV30, the J gene TRBJ1-2; D unclear. V was clipped by 4 bases and J by 6 bases, with 9 bases between them. CDR1 is GTSNPN and CDR2 is SVGIG in the germline V gene (reference sequence). The length of the CDR3 is 11 residues. The CDR3 nucleotides are TGTGCCTGGACTTGGAGTCATGGCTACACCTTC. Encoded protein: CAWTWSHGYTF. Based on the CDR3 plus reference TRBV30 and TRBJ1-2, the full variable domain is SQTIHQWPATLVQPVGSPLSLECTVEGTSNPNLYWYRQAAGRGLQLLFYSVGIGQISSEVPQNLSASRPQDRQFILSSKKLLLSDSGFYLCAWTWSHGYTFGSGTRLTVV.

This chain joins TRBV4-1 and TRBJ2-3; 10 bases agree with TRBD2. J was trimmed by 5 bases and V by 5 bases; bases with no gene match: 10. Looked up from germline, CDR1 is MGHRA and CDR2 is YSYEKL. The length of the CDR3 is 16 residues. The CDR3 protein is CASSASGGHSGDTQYF. CDR3 coding DNA: TGCGCCAGCAGCGCTAGCGGGGGACACAGTGGAGATACGCAGTATTTT.

The chain combines TRBV6-4 with TRBJ1-2; 7 nucleotides align to TRBD1. This CDR3 is 13 amino acids long. Germline assignment: CDR1 MRHNA and CDR2 SNTAGT. The junction had 7 bases not matched to a gene; V was cut back by 3 bases and J by 9 bases. The CDR3 spells CASSERQGLRYTF. In DNA, the CDR3 is TGTGCCAGCAGTGAACGACAGGGATTACGCTACACCTTC.

The CDR3 sequence: CASSTPGNYGYTF. Here the CDR3 DNA reads TGTGCCAGTAGTACCCCAGGGAACTATGGCTACACCTTC. This chain links TRBV19 with TRBJ1-2; TRBD1 is a possible D gene (5 bases). The ends were cut back, 4 bases at V and 2 bases at J, with 8 bases in the middle. CDR1 is LNHDA, CDR2 SQIVND, per germline (reference sequence). The CDR3 totals 13 residues.

This sequence joins TRBV27 and TRBJ1-4, with D perhaps TRBD1 (5 bases). V was shortened by 0 bases and J by 7 bases, with 12 bases between the two germline ends. This CDR3 comprises 15 residues. Germline loops: CDR1 MNHEY, CDR2 SMNVEV (reference sequence). The CDR3 DNA reads as TGTGCCAGCAGTTTATCCTCGGCGGGGGGTGAAAAACTGTTTTTT. Its protein is CASSLSSAGGEKLFF.

The V call is TRBV11-2, the J call TRBJ2-7; 8 bases are shared with TRBD2. The CDR3 has 15 amino acids. CDR1 SGHAT and CDR2 FQNNGV come from the germline V gene. The ends lost 5 bases at V and 2 bases at J; junction bases unmatched: 8. CDR3 nucleotide sequence: TGTGCCAGCAGCCCTCTCGGGGGGGGAACCTACGAGCAGTACTTC. Protein sequence: CASSPLGGGTYEQYF.

The chain links TRBV5-1 to TRBJ1-1, with D unresolved. Germline V gives CDR1 SGHRS, CDR2 YFSETQ. This CDR3 region has 13 residues. V was shortened by 0 bases and J by 2 bases, with 5 bases between the two germline ends. CDR3 in amino acids: CASSLESNTEAFF. In DNA, the CDR3 is TGCGCCAGCAGCTTGGAGAGCAACACTGAAGCTTTCTTT.

The V and J genes are TRBV7-9 and TRBJ1-6, with 10 bases matching TRBD1. The CDR3 runs 15 residues. Germline values: CDR1 SEHNR, CDR2 FQNEAQ (reference sequence). V lost 5 bases and J lost 7; bases outside the gene matches: 5. The CDR3 region is CASSHRDRGNSPLHF. CDR3 bases: TGTGCCAGCAGCCACCGGGACAGGGGCAATTCACCCCTCCACTTT.

The chain couples TRBV9 to TRBJ2-1; D gene unclear. CDR1 is SGDLS, CDR2 YYNGEE, per germline. V was cut by 4 bases and J by 0 bases, with 14 bases left in between. This CDR3 spans 16 amino acids. The CDR3 DNA follows: TGTGCCAGCAGCCCCAGGCAGCCCAGCTCCTACAATGAGCAGTTCTTC. It is translated as CASSPRQPSSYNEQFF.

V usage is TRBV19 and J usage is TRBJ1-1; D gene uncertain. Germline CDR1 is LNHDA and CDR2 is SQIVND (reference sequence). V was shortened by 1 base and J by 0 bases, with 6 bases between the two germline ends. The CDR3 length is 14 residues. In DNA, the CDR3 is TGTGCCAGTAGTATAGGCCAGATGAACACTGAAGCTTTCTTT. Its protein product is CASSIGQMNTEAFF.

This chain uses TRBV18 with TRBJ1-1; 9 bases are a match to TRBD1. The junction had 5 bases not matched to a gene; V was cut back by 4 bases and J by 5 bases. Per germline, CDR1 KGHSH and CDR2 LQKENI. The CDR3 loop spans 14 amino acids. CDR3 sequence (DNA): TGTGCCAGCTCACTAGGGACAGGGCGTACTGAAGCTTTCTTT. This codes for CASSLGTGRTEAFF.

Written as DNA, the CDR3 is TGTGCCAGCAGCGTAGTAAGTAGTAGCGGGGCACCGGGTAATGAGCAGTTCTTC. It yields the protein CASSVVSSSGAPGNEQFF. The rearrangement joins TRBV9 to TRBJ2-1, with 8 bases that match TRBD2. The CDR3 loop spans 18 amino acids. With 0 bases clipped from V and 7 bases from J, the junction kept 15 bases outside the gene matches. The germline V gene has CDR1 SGDLS and CDR2 YYNGEE.

The chain couples TRBV12-3 or TRBV12-4 to TRBJ2-7; D remains ambiguous. The CDR3 length is 11 residues. Trimming removed 6 bases from V and 6 bases from J, with 9 bases in between. CDR3 in amino acids: CASSTWSEQYF. The CDR3 DNA sequence: TGTGCCAGCAGCACCTGGAGCGAGCAGTACTTC.

This sequence joins TRBV5-4 and TRBJ1-2, with D unresolved. V lost 0 bases to trimming and J lost 1 base, with 10 bases between them. This CDR3 comprises 15 residues. Germline V gives CDR1 SGHNT, CDR2 YYREEE (reference sequence). In DNA form, the CDR3 reads TGTGCCAGCAGCTTGGGGGCAGAAAATAACTATGGCTACACCTTC. It codes for CASSLGAENNYGYTF.

This clone was counted between two and nine times. V and J are TRBV19 and TRBJ1-5; tentatively, D is TRBD1 (6 bases). Germline V gene sequence: CDR1 LNHDA, CDR2 SQIVND (reference sequence). V shed 7 bases and J shed 7 bases, with 14 bases lying between them. The CDR3 loop spans 13 amino acids. The CDR3 spells CASTGTIPQPQHF. The CDR3 bases are TGTGCCAGTACAGGGACAATTCCCCAGCCCCAGCATTTT. Based on the CDR3 plus reference TRBV19 and TRBJ1-5, the full variable domain is DGGITQSPKYLFRKEGQNVTLSCEQNLNHDAMYWYRQDPGQGLRLIYYSQIVNDFQKGDIAEGYSVSREKKESFPLTVTSAQKNPTAFYLCASTGTIPQPQHFGDGTRLSIL.

The chain recombines TRBV5-1 with TRBJ2-7; unclear D gene. Germline V gene sequence: CDR1 SGHRS, CDR2 YFSETQ. The CDR3 spans 11 residues. V was cut by 7 bases and J by 0 bases, with 5 bases left in between. CDR3 in amino acids: CASHNSYEQYF. CDR3 sequence (DNA): TGCGCCAGCCACAACTCCTACGAGCAGTACTTC.

The rearrangement links TRBV21-1 to TRBJ2-7; the D call of TRBD1 is as the table states it, not checked on the DNA. TRBV21-1 constitutes a pseudogene. This CDR3 has 15 amino acids. CDR3 coding DNA: TGTGCCAGCAGCGACGAACAGGGGGTCCCCTACGAGCAGTACTTC. This gives the protein CASSDEQGVPYEQYF.

The chain combines TRBV19 with TRBJ1-2; 9 bases agree with TRBD1. Trimming took 7 bases from V and 2 from J; bases not matched to a gene: 5. Germline values: CDR1 LNHDA, CDR2 SQIVND (reference sequence). The CDR3 has 14 amino acids. CDR3 in DNA: TGTGCCAGTACCCGACAGGGGGGGAACTATGGCTACACCTTC. The encoded protein is CASTRQGGNYGYTF. Together with reference TRBV19 and TRBJ1-2, the CDR3 gives the full variable domain: DGGITQSPKYLFRKEGQNVTLSCEQNLNHDAMYWYRQDPGQGLRLIYYSQIVNDFQKGDIAEGYSVSREKKESFPLTVTSAQKNPTAFYLCASTRQGGNYGYTFGSGTRLTVV.

This clone was found once. This chain connects TRBV6-1 to TRBJ1-6, with 8 positions matching TRBD1. CDR1 and CDR2 from the germline V gene are MNHNS and SASEGT. This CDR3 is built from 16 residues. Trimming at V came to 2 bases and at J to 8 bases, leaving 8 bases not matched to a gene. CDR3: CASSEIGQGDYSPLHF. The DNA for the CDR3 is TGTGCCAGCAGTGAAATCGGACAGGGAGACTATTCACCCCTCCACTTT.

This clone was observed a few times. One end of the junction is discordant with germline, which a read error may explain. The chain combines TRBV10-3 with TRBJ1-1; 8 nucleotides match TRBD1. Germline-derived CDR1 and CDR2 are ENHRY and SYGVKD. This CDR3 is 12 amino acids long. The CDR3 region is CAVRQGNSEAFF. The CDR3 DNA sequence: TGTGCCGTCAGACAGGGGAACTCTGAAGCTTTCTTT.

This clone was recorded once. The chain is built from TRBV11-3 and TRBJ2-1, with 9 nucleotides matching TRBD1. The junction had 6 bases not matched to a gene; V was cut back by 5 bases and J by 1 base. CDR1 and CDR2 from the germline V gene are SGHNT and YENEEA. CDR3 length equals 16 residues. In DNA form, the CDR3 reads TGTGCCAGCAGCCCAGGGACAGGGAAATCCTACAATGAGCAGTTCTTC. As protein: CASSPGTGKSYNEQFF.

The chain uses TRBV6-6 and TRBJ1-3, with 7 positions matching TRBD1. CDR1 and CDR2 from the germline V gene are MNHNY and SVGAGI (reference sequence). This CDR3 comprises 13 residues. V lost 10 bases, J lost 1 base, and 4 bases stayed unmatched. The DNA for the CDR3 is TGTGCCATCCGACAGGGTTCTGGAAACACCATATATTTT. It is translated as CAIRQGSGNTIYF.

This sequence joins TRBV19 and TRBJ1-4; 7 nucleotides line up with TRBD1. This CDR3 has 15 residues. Germline CDR1 LNHDA, CDR2 SQIVND (reference sequence). The V gene end was trimmed by 5 bases and the J gene end by 3 bases; junction bases not matched to a gene: 6. The CDR3 region is CASSVPQGSNEKLFF. The CDR3 DNA reads as TGTGCCAGTAGTGTTCCACAGGGGTCTAATGAAAAACTGTTTTTT.

This chain connects TRBV7-2 to TRBJ2-4; possible D gene TRBD1, 5 bases. The V end lost 3 bases, the J end lost 2 bases, and 14 bases lay between the germline ends. This CDR3 has 16 amino acids. In germline, CDR1 is SGHTA, CDR2 FQGNSA. The CDR3 region has the DNA TGTGCCAGCAGCTTTTTTGGGGCTACAACCAAAAACATTCAGTACTTC. Translation gives CASSFFGATTKNIQYF.

The CDR3 DNA sequence: TGTGCCAGCAGCCGAGGGGGACTAGCAATCGGGGAGCTGTTTTTT. It specifies CASSRGGLAIGELFF. The V call is TRBV7-6, the J call TRBJ2-2, with 9 positions matching TRBD2. Looked up from germline, CDR1 is SGHVS and CDR2 is FNYEAQ. V shed 5 bases, J shed 7 bases, and the junction held 8 bases outside the gene matches. CDR3 length: 15 residues.

The chain is built from TRBV30 and TRBJ1-2; 9 nucleotides match TRBD1. The V gene end was trimmed by 4 bases and the J gene end by 6 bases; junction bases not matched to a gene: 9. The CDR3 is made up of 14 amino acids. Per germline, CDR1 GTSNPN and CDR2 SVGIG (reference sequence). The CDR3 nucleotides are TGTGCCTGGACTCCGGACAGGGGCCTGCATGGCTACACCTTC. As protein: CAWTPDRGLHGYTF.

CDR3 sequence reads: CASRTGGVNGYTF. In nucleotides, the CDR3 is TGTGCCAGTAGGACAGGGGGCGTCAATGGCTACACCTTC. This chain uses TRBV19 with TRBJ1-2; 10 nucleotides align to TRBD1. Germline CDR1 is LNHDA and CDR2 is SQIVND (reference sequence). Unmatched junction bases numbered 4, after V lost 6 bases and J lost 6 bases. CDR3 size: 13 residues. The full variable domain, rest sourced from reference TRBV19 and TRBJ1-2, is DGGITQSPKYLFRKEGQNVTLSCEQNLNHDAMYWYRQDPGQGLRLIYYSQIVNDFQKGDIAEGYSVSREKKESFPLTVTSAQKNPTAFYLCASRTGGVNGYTFGSGTRLTVV.

The chain is built from TRBV10-3 and TRBJ1-1, with a weak D call TRBD1 (6 bases). The CDR3 spans 14 residues. V dropped 3 bases and J dropped 1 base, with 9 bases sitting between them. The germline V gene encodes CDR1 ENHRY and CDR2 SYGVKD. The CDR3 loop is CAISDGTTNTEAFF. The CDR3 DNA sequence: TGTGCCATCAGTGATGGGACAACGAACACTGAAGCTTTCTTT.